This T cell receptor (beta chain) was retrieved from a study of control samples from healthy donors and cancer patients. V gave up 4 bases and J gave up 8 bases; unmatched junction bases: 7. Germline assignment: CDR1 LGHDT and CDR2 YNNKEL (reference sequence). The CDR3 totals 14 residues. TCRdb's copy holds only in-frame clones and misses some; the assay was immunoSEQ multiplex PCR. The top ten hold 8.5% of the sample, which has some 160,000 clones, approximately 94% seen once. Sequenced input: blood. The source of this sequence is a woman between 40 and 50 years old in good health. This chain connects TRBV3-1 (or the pseudogene TRBV3-2) to TRBJ1-4; TRBD1 matches 7 bases. CDR3 protein: CASSPGTAKEKLFF. The CDR3 coding sequence is TGTGCCAGCAGCCCCGGGACAGCGAAAGAAAAACTGTTTTTT.